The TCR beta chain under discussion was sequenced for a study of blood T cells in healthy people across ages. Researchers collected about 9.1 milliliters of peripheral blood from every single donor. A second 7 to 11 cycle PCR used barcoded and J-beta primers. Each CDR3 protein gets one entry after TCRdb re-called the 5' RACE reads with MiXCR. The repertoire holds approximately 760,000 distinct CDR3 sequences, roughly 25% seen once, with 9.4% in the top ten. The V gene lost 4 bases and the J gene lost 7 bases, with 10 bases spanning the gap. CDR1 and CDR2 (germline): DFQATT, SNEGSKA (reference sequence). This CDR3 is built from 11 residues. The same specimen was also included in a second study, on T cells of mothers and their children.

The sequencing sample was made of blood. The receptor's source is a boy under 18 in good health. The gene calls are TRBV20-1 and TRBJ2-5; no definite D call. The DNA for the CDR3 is TGCAGTGCTATAGAAACGGGGACCCAGTACTTC. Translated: CSAIETGTQYF.